Presented here are 5 T cell receptor beta chains from one specimen sequenced in a study of OX40 agonist ivuxolimab in advanced cancers. Assay: immunoSEQ multiplex PCR; the TCRdb copy retains only in-frame clones and omits some. The data show over 65,000 clones, around 84% seen once. The sample was CD4+ or CD8+ T cells sorted from blood, taken in a trial of the OX40 agonist ivuxolimab. Receptors originate from an adult with an advanced solid tumor such as melanoma, head and neck, liver or kidney cancer.

The rearrangement uses TRBV2 and TRBJ1-2; 10 nucleotides match TRBD1. Trimming cost V 6 bases and J 8 bases; bases outside gene matches: 3. Germline V gene data show CDR1 as SNHLY and CDR2 as FYNNEI. The CDR3 consists of 12 residues. CDR3 sequence (DNA): TGTGCCAGCAGGACAGGGGGCGGCGGCTACACCTTC. Translated: CASRTGGGGYTF.

The rearrangement links TRBV6-1 to TRBJ2-1, with 9 bases matching TRBD2. CDR3 size: 15 residues. Trimming at V came to 2 bases and at J to 5 bases, leaving 4 bases not matched to a gene. Germline V gene lookup returns CDR1 MNHNS and CDR2 SASEGT. The DNA for the CDR3 is TGTGCCAGCAGTGAAAGCTCTAGCGGGAACAATGAGCAGTTCTTC. This sequence encodes CASSESSSGNNEQFF.

The rearrangement uses TRBV7-6 and TRBJ2-7; D may be TRBD1 (6 bases). Deletions cut 4 bases from V and 6 bases from J, with 19 bases between. CDR1 is SGHVS, CDR2 FNYEAQ, per germline. The CDR3 totals 15 residues. This chain's CDR3 is CASSSSILLGGEQYF. DNA of the CDR3: TGTGCCAGCAGCTCTTCCATCCTTTTAGGGGGCGAGCAGTACTTC.

The genes are TRBV10-3 and TRBJ1-2, with D perhaps TRBD1 (5 bases). The germline gives CDR1 ENHRY, CDR2 SYGVKD. The CDR3 sequence is 14 residues long. With 4 bases removed from V and 4 bases from J, the gap between germline ends came to 13 bases. The CDR3 DNA reads as TGTGCCATCAGTGGGCAGGGAGGAGGCTATGGCTACACCTTC. Encoded protein: CAISGQGGGYGYTF.

The rearrangement links TRBV5-1 to TRBJ1-4, with TRBD1 matching over 8 bases. The CDR3 is 19 amino acids. V was clipped by 3 bases and J by 8 bases; unmatched bases: 21. Per germline, CDR1 SGHRS and CDR2 YFSETQ. DNA for the CDR3: TGCGCCAGCAGCTCACCAACGGGACAGGCCCGATTTCCCCACGAAAAACTGTTTTTT. Translated, it gives CASSSPTGQARFPHEKLFF.